The 15 T cell receptor beta chains given below trace back to one sample, sequenced in a study of T cell responses to AZD1222 COVID-19 vaccine. Clones were sequenced by immunoSEQ multiplex PCR, and TCRdb holds only the in-frame ones, with some missing. The table records some 130,000 clones, about 92% of them present only once. Here the sequenced sample was peripheral blood, taken on day 0 of AZD1222 vaccination. The receptors derive from an adult in good health.

This clone was observed once. This chain uses TRBV9 with TRBJ1-6, with no clear D. The CDR3 covers 15 residues. The germline CDR1 and CDR2 sequences are SGDLS and YYNGEE. Trimming shortened V by 0 bases and J by 5 bases, and 9 bases separated the two germline ends. This CDR3 is CASSVGAPDNSPLHF. The CDR3 nucleotides are TGTGCCAGCAGCGTAGGTGCGCCGGATAATTCACCCCTCCACTTT.

This clone was counted a few times. The chain couples TRBV6-5 to TRBJ2-3, with TRBD2 matching over 8 bases. J was trimmed by 5 bases and V by 6 bases; bases with no gene match: 7. CDR1 MNHEY and CDR2 SVGAGI come from the germline V gene. The CDR3 length is 14 residues. CDR3 sequence (DNA): TGTGCCAGCAGACCCGGGGGGGCGGGAGATACGCAGTATTTT. Protein sequence: CASRPGGAGDTQYF.

V gene TRBV11-3 combines with J gene TRBJ2-1, with 7 bases matching TRBD2. With V trimmed by 5 bases and J by 5 bases, 6 bases remained unmatched. Germline-derived CDR1 and CDR2 are SGHNT and YENEEA. CDR3 length: 14 residues. The CDR3 DNA reads as TGTGCCAGCAGCCCTAGCGGTATGAACAATGAGCAGTTCTTC. Translation: CASSPSGMNNEQFF.

This clone was detected once. The rearrangement links TRBV29-1 to TRBJ2-2; D is uncertain. The CDR3 contains 13 residues. Trimming shortened V by 3 bases and J by 8 bases, and 13 bases separated the two germline ends. Per germline, CDR1 SQVTM and CDR2 ANQGSEA. DNA for the CDR3: TGCAGCGTTGAGAGAATGGTTCGAGGGGAGCTGTTTTTT. Protein sequence: CSVERMVRGELFF.

The chain links TRBV29-1 to TRBJ1-1; maybe TRBD1 (5 bases). V lost 3 bases to trimming and J lost 0 bases, with 14 bases between them. Germline V lookup: CDR1 SQVTM, CDR2 ANQGSEA. This CDR3 has 15 amino acids. CDR3 amino acids: CSVDRAYMVNTEAFF. Here the CDR3 DNA reads TGCAGCGTTGACAGGGCCTACATGGTGAACACTGAAGCTTTCTTT.

The chain uses TRBV28 and TRBJ2-1; D perhaps matches TRBD1 (6 bases). Germline loops: CDR1 MDHEN, CDR2 SYDVKM. V was pared by 3 bases and J by 7 bases, with 13 bases between. The length of the CDR3 is 14 residues. The CDR3 region has the DNA TGTGCCAGCAGTTTGGGACAAAGCAATAATGAGCAGTTCTTC. It is translated as CASSLGQSNNEQFF.

The rearrangement joins TRBV7-9 to TRBJ2-3, with 10 bases identical to TRBD2. Looked up from germline, CDR1 is SEHNR and CDR2 is FQNEAQ (reference sequence). The CDR3 covers 18 residues. J was trimmed by 5 bases and V by 8 bases; bases with no gene match: 19. The CDR3 sequence is CASRRGRGRGLAEDTQYF. CDR3 coding DNA: TGTGCCAGCCGCCGGGGGAGGGGGCGAGGACTAGCGGAAGATACGCAGTATTTT.

In DNA form, the CDR3 reads TGTGCCACCAGTGATTTTAAGGGACAGGGAGGTGGCTACACCTTC. Residues: CATSDFKGQGGGYTF. The V and J genes are TRBV24-1 and TRBJ1-2; 9 bases are a match to TRBD1. The V and J ends lost 1 base and 7 bases, in that order; junction bases with no gene match: 6. Germline V gives CDR1 KGHDR, CDR2 SFDVKD. The CDR3 extends over 15 amino acids.

The gene calls are TRBV7-3 and TRBJ2-3; 9 positions agree with TRBD2. After removal of 0 bases from V and 8 bases from J, the junction contained 3 bases not matched to a gene. The CDR3 covers 14 residues. From germline, CDR1 is SGHTA and CDR2 FQGTGA. CDR3: CASSLTAGGPTQYF. The CDR3 DNA follows: TGTGCCAGCAGCTTAACAGCGGGGGGCCCTACGCAGTATTTT.

The chain is built from TRBV5-1 and TRBJ2-1; D is undetermined. The CDR3 is made up of 11 amino acids. V was clipped by 0 bases and J by 7 bases, with 2 bases between them. Germline CDR1 reads SGHRS; CDR2 reads YFSETQ. Here the CDR3 DNA reads TGCGCCAGCAGCTTGGAGAATGAGCAGTTCTTC. It translates to CASSLENEQFF.

V is TRBV7-2 and J is TRBJ1-2; 12 positions match TRBD1. The ends lost 6 bases at V and 0 bases at J; junction bases unmatched: 11. CDR3 length equals 18 residues. Looked up from germline, CDR1 is SGHTA and CDR2 is FQGNSA. CDR3 amino acids: CASSIQRGTGGSNYGYTF. In DNA form, the CDR3 reads TGTGCCAGCAGTATCCAGAGGGGGACAGGGGGCTCTAACTATGGCTACACCTTC. Full variable domain (missing parts from reference TRBV7-2 and TRBJ1-2): GAGVSQSPSNKVTEKGKDVELRCDPISGHTALYWYRQSLGQGLEFLIYFQGNSAPDKSGLPSDRFSAERTGGSVSTLTIQRTQQEDSAVYLCASSIQRGTGGSNYGYTFGSGTRLTVV.

The CDR3 coding sequence is TGCGCCAGCAGCCCAGGACAGGGGATGAACACTGAAGCTTTCTTT. This codes for CASSPGQGMNTEAFF. The rearrangement links TRBV5-1 to TRBJ1-1; 9 positions agree with TRBD1. The CDR3 totals 15 residues. Germline trimming cut 4 bases from V and 0 bases from J; bases unmatched to any gene: 4. Germline assignment: CDR1 SGHRS and CDR2 YFSETQ.

The chain joins TRBV30 to TRBJ1-4, with 9 positions matching TRBD1. The V segment lost 8 bases and the J segment 7 bases; nucleotides outside the gene matches: 5. Germline-derived CDR1 and CDR2 are GTSNPN and SVGIG (reference sequence). The CDR3 spans 12 residues. The CDR3 loop is CAVDRGGEKLFF. The DNA of the CDR3 is TGTGCCGTGGACAGGGGAGGTGAAAAACTGTTTTTT.

This chain joins TRBV18 and TRBJ2-3; 7 nucleotides match TRBD1. The germline V gene encodes CDR1 KGHSH and CDR2 LQKENI. V lost 3 bases and J lost 3; bases outside the gene matches: 3. This CDR3 is 14 amino acids long. The CDR3 DNA is TGTGCCAGCTCACCTTCGACAGGGACAGATACGCAGTATTTT. It is translated as CASSPSTGTDTQYF. The full variable domain, its missing parts supplied by reference TRBV18 and TRBJ2-3, is NAGVMQNPRHLVRRRGQEARLRCSPMKGHSHVYWYRQLPEEGLKFMVYLQKENIIDESGMPKERFSAEFPKEGPSILRIQQVVRGDSAAYFCASSPSTGTDTQYFGPGTRLTVL.

The chain links TRBV7-2 to TRBJ2-3; no reliable D call. Germline CDR1 reads SGHTA; CDR2 reads FQGNSA. V was pared by 1 base and J by 1 base, with 12 bases between. This CDR3 region has 16 residues. CDR3 sequence: CASSLGVSQRTDTQYF. CDR3 in DNA: TGTGCCAGCAGCTTAGGGGTTAGCCAGCGCACAGATACGCAGTATTTT.